This T cell receptor (beta chain) was found in a study of Ad26.COV2.S vaccination and SARS-CoV-2 variants. This clone was seen a few times. This CDR3 comprises 14 residues. Germline assignment: CDR1 SGHRS and CDR2 YFSETQ. The V gene end was trimmed by 0 bases and the J gene end by 10 bases; junction bases not matched to a gene: 9. Profiled with immunoSEQ multiplex PCR; TCRdb holds only in-frame clones, not every one. Of about 400,000 clones in the sample, about 83% were seen once. Stated treatment: around 19 received Ad26.COV2.S at low or high dose, single or two shots; about five received placebo; per-sample allocation not given. It was on day 63 after the first vaccine or placebo injection that samples were taken.

The source material was peripheral blood, sampled in a trial of Ad26.COV2.S vaccine versus placebo. The clonotype was recovered from a person between 18 and 60 years old who received the Ad26.COV2.S COVID-19 vaccine or a placebo. The chain has TRBV5-1 and TRBJ1-1, with 7 positions matching TRBD1. The CDR3 nucleotides are TGCGCCAGCAGCTTGGGAACAGGGGCGGAAGGAGCTTTCTTT. Translating gives CASSLGTGAEGAFF.